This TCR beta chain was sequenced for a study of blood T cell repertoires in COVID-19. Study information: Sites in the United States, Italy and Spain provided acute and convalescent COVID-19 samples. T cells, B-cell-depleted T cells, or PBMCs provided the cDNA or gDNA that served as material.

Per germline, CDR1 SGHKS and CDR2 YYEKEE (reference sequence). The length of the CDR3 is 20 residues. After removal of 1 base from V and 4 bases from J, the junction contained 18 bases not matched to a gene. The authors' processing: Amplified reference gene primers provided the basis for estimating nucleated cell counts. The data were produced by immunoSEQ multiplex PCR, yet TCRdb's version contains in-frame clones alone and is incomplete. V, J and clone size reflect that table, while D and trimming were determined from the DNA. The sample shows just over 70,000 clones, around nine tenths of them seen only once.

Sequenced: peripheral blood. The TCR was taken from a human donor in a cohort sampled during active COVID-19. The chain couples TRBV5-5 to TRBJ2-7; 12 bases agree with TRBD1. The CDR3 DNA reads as TGTGCCAGCAGCTTGTTTTCCCTTAGGAACCGGGACAGGGGGCTATACGAGCAGTACTTC. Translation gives CASSLFSLRNRDRGLYEQYF.